This TCR beta chain was obtained from a study of OX40 agonist ivuxolimab in advanced cancers. The CDR3 has 14 residues. Germline values: CDR1 SGHTA, CDR2 FQGNSA. Trimming shortened V by 6 bases and J by 0 bases, and 10 bases separated the two germline ends. The protocol was immunoSEQ multiplex PCR, while the TCRdb copy is restricted to in-frame clones and leaves out a portion. This table has more than 45,000 clones, 82% appearing once. The chain recombines TRBV7-2 with TRBJ2-3; D may be TRBD2 (6 bases). The input for sequencing was CD4+ or CD8+ T cells sorted from blood, taken in a trial of the OX40 agonist ivuxolimab. This receptor was identified in an adult with an advanced solid tumor such as melanoma, head and neck, liver or kidney cancer. CDR3 in amino acids: CASSSRGSTDTQYF. The DNA for the CDR3 is TGTGCCAGCAGTAGCCGGGGGAGCACAGATACGCAGTATTTT.